Following are 16 T cell receptor beta chains from one sample sequenced in a study of response to subunit inactivated influenza vaccine. TCRdb passed the RT-PCR reads through MiXCR, listing each CDR3 protein once. Of a few hundred thousand distinct CDR3 sequences detected, approximately 23% appear once; the ten largest clones hold around 10%. The sequencing here drew on PBMCs from blood, taken about 20 months after vaccination. These receptor sequences come from a man aged 45 to 75 who received an inactivated influenza vaccine.

The V gene is TRBV7-9, the J gene TRBJ2-7; a possible D gene is TRBD1 (5 bases). V dropped 1 base and J dropped 5 bases, with 9 bases sitting between them. From germline, CDR1 is SEHNR and CDR2 FQNEAQ (reference sequence). The length of the CDR3 is 13 residues. The DNA of the CDR3 is TGTGCCAGCAGCTTAGAGTCCAGGGACGAGCAGTACTTC. Translated: CASSLESRDEQYF.

There are a few counts of this clonotype. The chain uses TRBV7-9 and TRBJ2-7, with TRBD2 matching 11 bases. J lost 2 bases, V lost 4 bases, and 4 bases had no gene match. CDR3 length: 15 amino acids. Germline-derived CDR1 and CDR2 are SEHNR and FQNEAQ (reference sequence). This chain's CDR3 is CASSSPGLAAYEQYF. In DNA form, the CDR3 reads TGTGCCAGCAGCTCACCGGGACTAGCGGCCTACGAGCAGTACTTC.

The chain couples TRBV11-2 to TRBJ2-5, with 13 bases lining up with TRBD2. Germline CDR1 and CDR2: SGHAT and FQNNGV. The CDR3 runs 18 residues. V was clipped by 0 bases and J by 5 bases; unmatched bases: 9. The CDR3 sequence is CASSLDPSTSGGTETQYF. CDR3 DNA sequence: TGTGCCAGCAGCTTAGATCCTTCGACTAGCGGGGGGACGGAGACCCAGTACTTC.

The chain uses TRBV6-2 or TRBV6-3 and TRBJ1-1, with D possibly matching TRBD1 (5 bases). The V end was cut by 2 bases, the J end by 13 bases, with 29 bases between. The germline CDR1 and CDR2 sequences are MNHEY and SVGEGT. This CDR3 region has 17 residues. The CDR3, as DNA: TGTGCCAGCAGTTACCCAAGTGGGGGACCGCCCCACGGGAGTGATTTCTTT. Protein sequence: CASSYPSGGPPHGSDFF.

A few counts support this clonotype. This chain connects TRBV4-3 to TRBJ1-5; TRBD1 is a possible D gene (5 bases). The CDR3 runs to 15 residues. CDR1 is LGHNA and CDR2 is YSLEER in the germline V gene. V was cut by 0 bases and J by 10 bases, with 16 bases left in between. The CDR3 DNA reads as TGCGCCAGCAGCCAAGAGTACAGGAGCCTGGGACCCCAGCATTTT. Protein: CASSQEYRSLGPQHF.

This clonotype was detected a few times. This chain connects TRBV20-1 to TRBJ1-3; D ambiguous. The CDR3 runs 13 residues. Germline loops: CDR1 DFQATT, CDR2 SNEGSKA (reference sequence). Trimming pared 3 bases from V and 2 bases from J, leaving 8 bases between. The CDR3 sequence: CSASLRTGNTIYF. The CDR3 DNA is TGCAGTGCTAGTTTGAGAACTGGAAACACCATATATTTT.

J is TRBJ2-1 and V is TRBV24-1; D remains ambiguous. The germline gives CDR1 KGHDR, CDR2 SFDVKD. V shed 1 base and J shed 8 bases, with 5 bases lying between them. This CDR3 spans 12 amino acids. CDR3 residues: CATSDFVDEQFF. The CDR3 DNA sequence: TGTGCCACCAGTGATTTTGTCGATGAGCAGTTCTTC.

This clonotype was recorded a few times. The V and J genes are TRBV12-3 or TRBV12-4 and TRBJ2-4; D ambiguous. This CDR3 region has 15 residues. V was clipped by 3 bases and J by 0 bases, with 9 bases between them. The CDR3 region is CASSFRVEAKNIQYF. The CDR3 region has the DNA TGTGCCAGCAGTTTCCGGGTGGAAGCCAAAAACATTCAGTACTTC.

The J gene is TRBJ2-3, the V gene TRBV5-5; D gene unclear. Trimming stripped 2 bases from V and 4 bases from J, with 2 bases between. Germline values: CDR1 SGHKS, CDR2 YYEKEE (reference sequence). The CDR3 is 11 amino acids. The CDR3 is CASSFPDTQYF. In DNA form, the CDR3 reads TGTGCCAGCAGCTTCCCAGATACGCAGTATTTT.

This rearrangement joins TRBV6-2 or TRBV6-3 to TRBJ1-1; TRBD1 might be the D (5 bases). Germline CDR1 MNHEY, CDR2 SVGEGT. The CDR3 sequence is 12 residues long. The V end lost 7 bases, the J end lost 4 bases, and 10 bases lay between the germline ends. The DNA for the CDR3 is TGTGCCAGCAAGACAGTTTCCACTGAAGCTTTCTTT. This gives the protein CASKTVSTEAFF.

This clonotype was seen more than once but under ten times. The chain recombines TRBV5-1 with TRBJ2-1; possibly TRBD1 or TRBD2 for D (5 bases each). The CDR3 spans 14 residues. The V end was cut by 4 bases, the J end by 9 bases, with 17 bases between. CDR1 is SGHRS, CDR2 YFSETQ, per germline. CDR3 bases: TGCGCCAGCAGCATAGGGACCACTCTCCGTGAGCAGTTCTTC. Protein product: CASSIGTTLREQFF.

The CDR3 is CASSLNPGYTDTQYF. As DNA, the CDR3 is TGCGCCAGCAGCCTAAATCCAGGGTACACAGATACGCAGTATTTT. The V and J genes are TRBV5-1 and TRBJ2-3; D is perhaps TRBD1 (5 bases). This CDR3 region has 15 residues. The V gene's germline CDR1 is SGHRS and CDR2 YFSETQ. V shed 4 bases and J shed 2 bases, with 14 bases lying between them.

This chain connects TRBV29-1 to TRBJ1-5; the match to TRBD1 covers 10 bases. CDR1 SQVTM and CDR2 ANQGSEA come from the germline V gene. Trimming took 7 bases from V and 5 from J; bases not matched to a gene: 5. CDR3 length: 13 residues. CDR3 residues: CSARQGADQPQHF. The CDR3 DNA follows: TGCAGCGCCAGACAGGGGGCAGATCAGCCCCAGCATTTT. The full variable domain, completed using reference TRBV29-1 and TRBJ1-5, is SAVISQKPSRDICQRGTSLTIQCQVDSQVTMMFWYRQQPGQSLTLIATANQGSEATYESGFVIDKFPISRPNLTFSTLTVSNMSPEDSSIYLCSARQGADQPQHFGDGTRLSIL.

Only a few counts were recorded for this clonotype. The gene calls are TRBV20-1 and TRBJ2-2, with 13 bases matching TRBD2. This CDR3 comprises 16 residues. The ends lost 3 bases at V and 5 bases at J; junction bases unmatched: 6. Per germline, CDR1 DFQATT and CDR2 SNEGSKA (reference sequence). This chain's CDR3 is CSASRTSGRATGELFF. The CDR3 DNA sequence: TGCAGTGCTAGCCGGACTAGCGGGAGAGCAACCGGGGAGCTGTTTTTT.

The rearrangement links TRBV20-1 to TRBJ1-5; TRBD1 might be the D (6 bases). Germline-derived CDR1 and CDR2 are DFQATT and SNEGSKA (reference sequence). The V gene lost 0 bases and the J gene lost 4 bases, with 10 bases spanning the gap. The CDR3 extends over 14 amino acids. This CDR3 is CSAREPGQNQPQHF. In DNA form, the CDR3 reads TGCAGTGCTAGAGAACCCGGACAGAATCAGCCCCAGCATTTT.

V gene TRBV19 combines with J gene TRBJ2-3, with 9 nucleotides matching TRBD2. Trimming at V came to 5 bases and at J to 2 bases, leaving 5 bases not matched to a gene. Germline V CDR1 and CDR2: LNHDA, SQIVND (reference sequence). The CDR3 length is 15 residues. The CDR3 nucleotides are TGTGCCAGTAGTTATCGACTAGCGGCCACAGATACGCAGTATTTT. Translation: CASSYRLAATDTQYF.